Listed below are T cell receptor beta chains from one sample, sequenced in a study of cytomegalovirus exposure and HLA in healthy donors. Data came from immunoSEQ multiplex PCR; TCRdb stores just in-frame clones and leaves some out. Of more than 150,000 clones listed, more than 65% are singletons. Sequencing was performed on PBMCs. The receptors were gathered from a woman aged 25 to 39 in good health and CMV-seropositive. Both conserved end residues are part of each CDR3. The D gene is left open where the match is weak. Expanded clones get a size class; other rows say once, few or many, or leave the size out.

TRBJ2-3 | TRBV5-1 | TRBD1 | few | TGCGCCAGCAGCCGACAGGGGAGGAACACAGATACGCAGTATTTT | CASSRQGRNTDTQYF
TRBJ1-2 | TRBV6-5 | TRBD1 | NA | TGTGCCAGCAGTTACGGGACAGGGGCGCAGGGCTACACCTTC | CASSYGTGAQGYTF
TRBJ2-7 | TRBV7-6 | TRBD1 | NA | TGTGCCAGCCCCCGCCGGACAGGGAGCTCCTACGAGCAGTACTTC | CASPRRTGSSYEQYF
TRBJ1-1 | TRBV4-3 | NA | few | TGCGCCAGCAGCCAAGATTCCATGAACGGTGAAGCTTTCTTT | CASSQDSMNGEAFF
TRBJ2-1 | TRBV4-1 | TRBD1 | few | TGCGCCAGCAGCCCCGTCGGGACAGGGAGGAACAATGAGCAGTTCTTC | CASSPVGTGRNNEQFF
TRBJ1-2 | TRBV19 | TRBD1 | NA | TGTGCCAGTAGCCGAACCGACAGGGGATCTGAAAACACCTTC | CASSRTDRGSENTF
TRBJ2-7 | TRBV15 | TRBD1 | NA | TGTGCCACCAGCAGAGGGGGACAGACCTACGAGCAGTACTTC | CATSRGGQTYEQYF
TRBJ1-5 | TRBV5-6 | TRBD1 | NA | TGTGCCAGCAGCTTAGGACAGGGACCCAATCAGCCCCAGCATTTT | CASSLGQGPNQPQHF
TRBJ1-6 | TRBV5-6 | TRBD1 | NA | TGTGCCAGCAGCCTAAACCGGGACAGGAGCTCCTATAATTCACCCCTCCACTTT | CASSLNRDRSSYNSPLHF
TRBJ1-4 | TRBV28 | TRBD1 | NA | TGTGCCAGCAGTTTTGGACAGGGTAGGGAAAAACTGTTTTTT | CASSFGQGREKLFF
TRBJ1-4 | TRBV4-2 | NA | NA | TGTGCCAGCAGCCAAGGCGGGAGGGGGGATGAAAAACTGTTTTTT | CASSQGGRGDEKLFF
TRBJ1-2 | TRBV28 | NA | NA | TGTGCCAGCAGTGGAGAGGGAAGGCGCTACACCTTC | CASSGEGRRYTF
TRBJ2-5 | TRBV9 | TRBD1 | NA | TGTGCCAGCAGCCCCTGGGACAGACAAGAGACCCAGTACTTC | CASSPWDRQETQYF
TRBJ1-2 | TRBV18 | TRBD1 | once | TGTGCCAGCTCATCACAGGACAGGGTCCTCTATGGCTACACCTTC | CASSSQDRVLYGYTF
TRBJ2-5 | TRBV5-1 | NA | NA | TGCGCCAGCAGCTTAGGGGCAGAGCAGTACTTC | CASSLGAEQYF
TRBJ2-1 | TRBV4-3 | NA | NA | TGCGCCAGCAGCCTGGGACTTTCCAATGAGCAGTTCTTC | CASSLGLSNEQFF
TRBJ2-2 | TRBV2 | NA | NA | TGTGCCAGCACCTATAACCGGCGGCCGTGGGAGGTCCAAGACGGGGAGCTGTTTTTT | CASTYNRRPWEVQDGELFF
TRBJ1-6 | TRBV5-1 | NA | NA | TGCGCCAGCGAGGTGGGGCAGGGTAATTCACCCCTCCACTTT | CASEVGQGNSPLHF